The clone carrying this TCR beta chain was seen many times. What it binds is not known. The sample comes from a study of CD8 T cells in ankylosing spondylitis. Findings and limits, study-wide: Some motif variants had been reported before (in reactive arthritis synovial fluid and blood). Researchers reportedly found disease-linked clones significantly enriched in matched ankylosing spondylitis synovial fluid. About 8 highly homologous variants made up a TCR beta motif, and this motif appeared characteristic of ankylosing spondylitis blood.

TCRdb re-analysed the 5' RACE reads in MiXCR, keeping a single row per CDR3 protein. The data hold about 220,000 distinct CDR3 sequences, with roughly 25% observed a single time. The CDR3 loop spans 13 amino acids. The germline V and J ends were trimmed by 5 bases and 4 bases, with 11 bases remaining between them. Germline CDR1 MNHEY, CDR2 SVGAGI. The chain recombines TRBV6-5 with TRBJ2-5, with D unclear. The sequenced material came from blood, either unsorted or a sorted T cell fraction (not recorded which). This TCR derives from a male donor with ankylosing spondylitis or in good health (not recorded which). The CDR3 sequence is CASSVDARETQYF. The CDR3 region has the DNA TGTGCCAGCAGTGTGGATGCAAGAGAGACCCAGTACTTC.